This TCR beta chain was recorded in a study of cytomegalovirus exposure and HLA in healthy donors. As for the study in general: The roughly 120 validation repertoires matched the roughly 630 first-cohort repertoires in platform, a later analysis reported. Study-level findings and limits: The study designated roughly 160 TCR beta chains cytomegalovirus-associated. Under in vitro conditions, a few CMV-associated chains were confirmed as specific for CMV antigens.

TCRdb keeps only in-frame clones here, not all; method: immunoSEQ multiplex PCR. The sample lists about 130,000 clones; 95% to 97% were seen once. Regarding this clone: The antigen is undetermined.

Separation from the 666-subject first cohort characterized the roughly 130-subject validation cohort, to which the donors belonged. Trimming removed 5 bases from V and 11 bases from J; junction bases left unmatched: 11. This CDR3 contains 12 residues. CDR1 SQVTM and CDR2 ANQGSEA come from the germline V gene. The rearrangement joins TRBV29-1 to TRBJ1-1, with TRBD1 identical over 7 bases. Sequenced material: PBMCs. The TCR originated in a man between 18 and 29 years old in good health and CMV-seronegative. The CDR3 DNA follows: TGCAGCGTTATCGGGAGACAGGGTATCGCTTTCTTT. Its translation is CSVIGRQGIAFF.